This T cell receptor (beta chain) derives from a study of control samples from healthy donors and cancer patients. The method was immunoSEQ multiplex PCR; TCRdb's version includes in-frame clones alone and lacks a portion of them. Its listing shows fewer than 200,000 clones. Trimming left V 4 bases short and J 5 bases short, with 18 bases between. Germline CDR1 LNHDA, CDR2 SQIVND (reference sequence). There are 16 residues in the CDR3. V is TRBV19 and J is TRBJ2-1, with D perhaps matching TRBD1 or TRBD2 (5 bases each). Specimen: blood. This sequence was found in a woman between 25 and 40 years old in good health. CDR3 in amino acids: CASSRASGPPDNEQFF. The CDR3 DNA follows: TGTGCCAGTAGTAGGGCTTCGGGACCCCCAGACAATGAGCAGTTCTTC.